This T cell receptor beta chain was sequenced during a study of blood T cell repertoires in COVID-19. Study-wide context: Sites across the United States, Italy and Spain contributed samples from acute and convalescent COVID-19. T cells, B-cell-depleted T cells, or PBMCs provided the cDNA or gDNA that served as material.

This clone was counted once. This CDR3 spans 15 amino acids. Germline V CDR1 and CDR2: SNHLY, FYNNEI. The V and J ends lost 6 bases and 2 bases respectively, with 13 bases between them. In the original processing: Amplification from reference gene primers served as the basis for estimated nucleated cell counts. Produced via immunoSEQ multiplex PCR; TCRdb's table is partial and in-frame only. Clonal size and the V and J genes are those of that table, whereas D and trimming came from the DNA. The data show 120,000 or so clones, around 80% seen once. The origin of this receptor is a woman aged 45 to 65 with acute or convalescent COVID-19. The sequenced material came from peripheral blood. V and J are TRBV2 and TRBJ2-2; weak D call: TRBD1 (5 bases). This CDR3 is CASRYRQHNTGELFF. CDR3 nucleotide sequence: TGTGCCAGCAGATACAGGCAGCATAACACCGGGGAGCTGTTTTTT.